This T cell receptor beta chain originates from a study of cytomegalovirus exposure and HLA in healthy donors. Whole-study findings and limits: In most subjects, TCR beta sequences reportedly gave accurate predictions of HLA-A and HLA-B alleles. In a later analysis, specific HLA alleles were associated with 15,000 to 20,000 TCR beta sequences at a 0.05 false discovery rate. Segments of the TCR beta V type were, in most cases, productive about 90% or about 30% of the time in an earlier analysis.

PCR employed 60 Vbeta and 13 Jbeta primers. This table comes from immunoSEQ multiplex PCR, and its TCRdb copy is limited to in-frame clones, with some not included. The data show approximately 190,000 clones, with 80% to 85% seen just once and 2.1% held by the top ten. This clone was found once. What it binds is not known. Germline loops: CDR1 MNHEY, CDR2 SVGAGI. The CDR3 sequence is 16 residues long. V shed 0 bases, J shed 5 bases, and the junction held 3 bases outside the gene matches. This chain uses TRBV6-5 with TRBJ2-5, with 13 nucleotides matching TRBD2. The sample comprised PBMCs. The source of this sequence is a young woman in good health and CMV-seropositive. The CDR3 DNA follows: TGTGCCAGCAGTTACTCGACTAGCGGGGGGAGGGAGACCCAGTACTTC. Translated: CASSYSTSGGRETQYF.